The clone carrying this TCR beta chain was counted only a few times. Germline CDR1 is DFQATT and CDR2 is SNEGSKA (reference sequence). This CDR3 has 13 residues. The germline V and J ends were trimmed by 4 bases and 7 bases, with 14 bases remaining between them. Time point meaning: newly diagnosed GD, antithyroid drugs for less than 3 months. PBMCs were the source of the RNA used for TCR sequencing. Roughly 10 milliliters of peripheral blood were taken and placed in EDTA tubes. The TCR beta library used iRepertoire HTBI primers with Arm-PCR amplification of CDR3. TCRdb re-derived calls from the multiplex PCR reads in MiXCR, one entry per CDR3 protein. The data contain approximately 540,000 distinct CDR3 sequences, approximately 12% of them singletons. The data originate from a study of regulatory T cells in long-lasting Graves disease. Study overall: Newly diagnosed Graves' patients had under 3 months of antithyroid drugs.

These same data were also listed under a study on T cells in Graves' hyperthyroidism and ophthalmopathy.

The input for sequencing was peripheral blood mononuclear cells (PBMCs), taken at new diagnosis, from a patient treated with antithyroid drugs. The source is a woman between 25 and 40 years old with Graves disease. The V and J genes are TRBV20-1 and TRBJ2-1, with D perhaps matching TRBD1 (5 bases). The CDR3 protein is CSANQGKLNEQFF. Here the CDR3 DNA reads TGCAGTGCTAACCAGGGTAAGCTGAATGAGCAGTTCTTC.